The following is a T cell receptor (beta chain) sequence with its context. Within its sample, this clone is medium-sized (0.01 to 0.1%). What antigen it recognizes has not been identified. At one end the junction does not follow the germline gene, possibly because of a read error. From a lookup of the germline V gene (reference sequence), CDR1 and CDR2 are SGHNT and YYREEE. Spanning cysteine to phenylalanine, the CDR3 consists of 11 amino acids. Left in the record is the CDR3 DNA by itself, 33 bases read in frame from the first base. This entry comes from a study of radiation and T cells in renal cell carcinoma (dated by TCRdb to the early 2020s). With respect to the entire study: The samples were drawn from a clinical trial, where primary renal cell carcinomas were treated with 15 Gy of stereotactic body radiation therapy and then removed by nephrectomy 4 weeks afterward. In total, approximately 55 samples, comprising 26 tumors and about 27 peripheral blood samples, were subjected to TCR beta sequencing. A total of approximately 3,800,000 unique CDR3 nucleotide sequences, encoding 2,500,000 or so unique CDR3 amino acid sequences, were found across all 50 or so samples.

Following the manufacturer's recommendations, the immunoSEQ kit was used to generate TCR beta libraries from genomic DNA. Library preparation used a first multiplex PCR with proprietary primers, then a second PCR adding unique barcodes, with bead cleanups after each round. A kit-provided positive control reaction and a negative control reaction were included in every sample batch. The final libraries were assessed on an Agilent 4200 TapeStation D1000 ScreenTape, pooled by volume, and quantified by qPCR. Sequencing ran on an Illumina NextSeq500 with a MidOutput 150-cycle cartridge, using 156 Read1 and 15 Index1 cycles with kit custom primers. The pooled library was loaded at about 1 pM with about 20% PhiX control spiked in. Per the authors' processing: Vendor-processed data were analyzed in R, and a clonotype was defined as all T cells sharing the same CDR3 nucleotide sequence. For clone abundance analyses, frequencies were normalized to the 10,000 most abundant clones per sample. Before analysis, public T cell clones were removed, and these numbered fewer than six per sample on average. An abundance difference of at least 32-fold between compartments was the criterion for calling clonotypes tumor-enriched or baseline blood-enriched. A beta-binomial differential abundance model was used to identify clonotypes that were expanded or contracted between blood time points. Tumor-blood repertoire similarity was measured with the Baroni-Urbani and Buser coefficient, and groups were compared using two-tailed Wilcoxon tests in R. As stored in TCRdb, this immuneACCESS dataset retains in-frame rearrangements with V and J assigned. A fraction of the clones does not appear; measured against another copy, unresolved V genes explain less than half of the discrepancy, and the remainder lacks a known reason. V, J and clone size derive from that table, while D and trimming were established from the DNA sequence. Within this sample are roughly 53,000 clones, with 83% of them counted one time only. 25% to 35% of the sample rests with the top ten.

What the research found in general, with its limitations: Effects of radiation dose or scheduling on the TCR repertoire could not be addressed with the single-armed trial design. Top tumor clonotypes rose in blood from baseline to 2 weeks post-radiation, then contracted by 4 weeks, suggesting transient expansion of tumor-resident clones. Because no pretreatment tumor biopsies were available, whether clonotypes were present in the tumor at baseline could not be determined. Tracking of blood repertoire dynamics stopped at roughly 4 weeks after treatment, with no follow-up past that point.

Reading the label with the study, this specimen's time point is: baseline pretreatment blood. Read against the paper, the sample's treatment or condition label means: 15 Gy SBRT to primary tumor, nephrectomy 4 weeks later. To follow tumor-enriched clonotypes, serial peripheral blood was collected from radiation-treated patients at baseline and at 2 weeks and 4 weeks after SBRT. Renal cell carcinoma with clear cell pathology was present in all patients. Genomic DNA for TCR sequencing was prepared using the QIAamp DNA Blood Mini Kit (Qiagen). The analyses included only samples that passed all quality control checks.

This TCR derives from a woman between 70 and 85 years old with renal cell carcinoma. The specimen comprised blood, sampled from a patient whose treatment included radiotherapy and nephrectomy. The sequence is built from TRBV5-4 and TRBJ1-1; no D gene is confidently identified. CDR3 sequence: CASSADTEAFF. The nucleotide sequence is TGTGCCAGCAGCGCTGACACAGAAGCTTTCTTT.